A selection of T cell receptor beta chains follows, all from one sample in a study of blood T cell repertoires in COVID-19. This table comes from immunoSEQ multiplex PCR, and its TCRdb copy is limited to in-frame clones, with some not included. Seen here are around 300,000 clones, 75% to 95% observed once, and the top ten hold roughly 1.1%. Source material: PBMCs or T cells enriched from blood (not recorded which). Receptors originate from a woman aged 25 to 45 who had recovered from COVID-19. Each CDR3 is given without its conserved first and last residue. The order of the fields is clone size, V gene, J gene, CDR3 protein. Clone sizes are given selectively: once, few, many, or a class where the clone is expanded.

clone_size: -; v_call: TRBV9; j_call: TRBJ2-7; cdr3_aa: ASSVASGSAPYEQY
clone_size: -; v_call: TRBV7-3; j_call: TRBJ1-2; cdr3_aa: ASSSQGVDGYT
clone_size: -; v_call: TRBV7-8; j_call: TRBJ2-5; cdr3_aa: ASSSRAVSAETQY
clone_size: -; v_call: TRBV5-5; j_call: TRBJ1-5; cdr3_aa: ASSLGPRTAYSNQPQH
clone_size: -; v_call: TRBV6-5; j_call: TRBJ1-1; cdr3_aa: ASTRTGRYTEAF
clone_size: -; v_call: TRBV28; j_call: TRBJ2-1; cdr3_aa: ASVAGGGNEQF
clone_size: -; v_call: TRBV7-3; j_call: TRBJ2-1; cdr3_aa: ASSIQRENEQF
clone_size: few; v_call: TRBV5-1; j_call: TRBJ2-7; cdr3_aa: ASSFGIVTYEQY
clone_size: -; v_call: TRBV5-4; j_call: TRBJ2-3; cdr3_aa: ASSLFIRSGSSRDTQY
clone_size: -; v_call: TRBV1; j_call: TRBJ1-2; cdr3_aa: TSSPGLYGYT
clone_size: -; v_call: TRBV7-3; j_call: TRBJ1-1; cdr3_aa: ASSLGTGTEAF
clone_size: once; v_call: TRBV5-8; j_call: TRBJ1-2; cdr3_aa: ASSLKTAFYGYT
clone_size: -; v_call: TRBV2; j_call: TRBJ2-4; cdr3_aa: ASSGTIGIQY
clone_size: -; v_call: TRBV4-3; j_call: TRBJ1-4; cdr3_aa: ASSRGQGGNEKLF
clone_size: few; v_call: TRBV2; j_call: TRBJ1-5; cdr3_aa: ASNGQSNQPQH
clone_size: -; v_call: TRBV2; j_call: TRBJ2-2; cdr3_aa: ASSERSGRATGELF
clone_size: -; v_call: TRBV11-2; j_call: TRBJ2-2; cdr3_aa: ASSLTLRGLAGSGELF
clone_size: -; v_call: TRBV19; j_call: TRBJ2-5; cdr3_aa: ASSAEGLMRETQY
clone_size: -; v_call: TRBV28; j_call: TRBJ1-1; cdr3_aa: ASSVDNRGRTEAF
clone_size: -; v_call: TRBV14; j_call: TRBJ1-2; cdr3_aa: ASSQNYPVRSYGYT
clone_size: -; v_call: TRBV4-3; j_call: TRBJ2-1; cdr3_aa: ASSRRVQGIMERRSYNEQF
clone_size: -; v_call: TRBV7-9; j_call: TRBJ2-1; cdr3_aa: ASSQNSGRVNNEQF